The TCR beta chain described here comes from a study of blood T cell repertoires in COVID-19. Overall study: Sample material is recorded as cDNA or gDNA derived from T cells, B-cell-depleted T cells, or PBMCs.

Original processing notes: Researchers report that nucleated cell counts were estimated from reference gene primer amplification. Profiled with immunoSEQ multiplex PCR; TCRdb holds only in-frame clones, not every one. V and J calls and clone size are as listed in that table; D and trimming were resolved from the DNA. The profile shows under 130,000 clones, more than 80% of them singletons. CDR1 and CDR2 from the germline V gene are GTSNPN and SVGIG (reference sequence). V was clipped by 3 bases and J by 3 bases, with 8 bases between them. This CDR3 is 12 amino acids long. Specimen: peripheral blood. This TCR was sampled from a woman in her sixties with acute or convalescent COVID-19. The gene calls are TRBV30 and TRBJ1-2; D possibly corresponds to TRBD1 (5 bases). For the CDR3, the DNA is TGTGCCTGGAGGGGGCGCGACTATGGCTACACCTTC. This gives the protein CAWRGRDYGYTF.